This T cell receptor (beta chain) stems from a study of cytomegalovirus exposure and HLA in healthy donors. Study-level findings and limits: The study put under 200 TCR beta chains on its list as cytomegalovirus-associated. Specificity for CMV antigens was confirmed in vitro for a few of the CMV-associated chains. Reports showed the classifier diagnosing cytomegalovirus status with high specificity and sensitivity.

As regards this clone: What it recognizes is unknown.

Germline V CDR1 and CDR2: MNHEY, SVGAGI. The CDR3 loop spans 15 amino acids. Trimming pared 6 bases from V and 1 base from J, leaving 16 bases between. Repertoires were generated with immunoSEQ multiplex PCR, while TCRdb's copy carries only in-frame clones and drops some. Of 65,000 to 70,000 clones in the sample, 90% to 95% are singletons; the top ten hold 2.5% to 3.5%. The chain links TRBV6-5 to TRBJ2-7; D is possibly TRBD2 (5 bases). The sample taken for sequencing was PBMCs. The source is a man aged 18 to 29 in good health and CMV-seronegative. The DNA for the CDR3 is TGTGCCAGCAGAAGGACGGAGGCCGAGTCCTACGAGCAGTACTTC. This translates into CASRRTEAESYEQYF.